These 7 T cell receptor beta chains share one sample of origin, sequenced in a study of CD8 T cells in Susac syndrome (dated by TCRdb to the late 2010s). Libraries were built with the immunoSEQ multiplex PCR assay. RNA was extracted with the RNeasy kit and roughly 0.45 to 1 ug was reverse transcribed using random hexamers. TCRdb's own reprocessing of the public reads used fastp at Q25 and MiXCR and kept productive beta chains. Each CDR3 protein appears once, grouped with its most common genes and DNA. This sample holds roughly 110,000 distinct CDR3 sequences; approximately 93% were observed only once. The ten most abundant clones make up roughly 0.38% of the sample. What was sequenced was CD8+ T cells from PBMCs. These receptors were taken from a human donor with Susac syndrome.

V is TRBV13 and J is TRBJ1-6; TRBD1 matches 8 bases. Trimming cost V 8 bases and J 9 bases; bases outside gene matches: 6. This CDR3 has 13 residues. Germline V gives CDR1 PRHDT, CDR2 FYEKMQ (reference sequence). CDR3 in amino acids: CASRVRGPSPLHF. In nucleotides, the CDR3 is TGTGCCAGCCGAGTCAGGGGGCCTTCACCCCTCCACTTT.

This chain uses TRBV9 with TRBJ2-3, with 8 positions matching TRBD1. The CDR3 extends over 15 amino acids. Germline CDR1 reads SGDLS; CDR2 reads YYNGEE. V lost 4 bases, J lost 4 bases, and 8 bases stayed unmatched. The chain's CDR3 is CASSSPDRAPDTQYF. The CDR3 DNA reads as TGTGCCAGCAGCTCCCCGGACAGGGCCCCAGATACGCAGTATTTT.

CDR3 loop: CASSLDEGMITEAFF. The CDR3 bases are TGTGCCAGCAGCTTAGATGAGGGGATGATCACTGAAGCTTTCTTT. The chain couples TRBV7-9 to TRBJ1-1; D may be TRBD1 (5 bases). V lost 1 base and J lost 4, with 13 bases in between. The CDR3 runs to 15 residues. Germline V gene data show CDR1 as SEHNR and CDR2 as FQNEAQ (reference sequence).

The chain carries TRBV11-2 and TRBJ2-7, with unresolved D. Germline CDR1 SGHAT, CDR2 FQNNGV. V was cut by 5 bases and J by 1 base, with 15 bases left in between. The CDR3 spans 15 residues. Here the CDR3 DNA reads TGTGCCAGCAGCCTCGGTGGGTTAGGTTCCTACGAGCAGTACTTC. Its protein product is CASSLGGLGSYEQYF.

The CDR3 bases are TGTGCCAGCAGGGTCTCTGGGGCCAACGTCCTGACTTTC. It encodes CASRVSGANVLTF. This sequence joins TRBV12-3 or TRBV12-4 and TRBJ2-6; D not certain. Trimming shortened V by 6 bases and J by 0 bases, and 3 bases separated the two germline ends. CDR3 size: 13 residues.

The rearrangement joins TRBV7-2 to TRBJ1-1; 9 bases fit TRBD1. J gave up 1 base and V 3 bases, and 6 bases lay outside the gene matches. Germline CDR1 is SGHTA and CDR2 is FQGNSA. This CDR3 contains 16 residues. CDR3 sequence: CASSFGTGYWNTEAFF. The CDR3 DNA follows: TGTGCCAGCAGCTTCGGGACAGGGTACTGGAACACTGAAGCTTTCTTT.

The rearrangement uses TRBV4-2 and TRBJ2-7; D is unresolved. Trimming took 1 base from V and 0 from J, leaving 10 bases between them. In germline, CDR1 is LGHNA, CDR2 YNFKEQ. CDR3 length: 15 amino acids. The CDR3 DNA sequence: TGTGCCAGCAGCCAAGGCAGACACGTCTCCTACGAGCAGTACTTC. This translates into CASSQGRHVSYEQYF.